The 22 T cell receptor beta chains in this list originate from one sample, sequenced in a study of T cell responses to AZD1222 COVID-19 vaccine (dated by TCRdb to about 2021). Taken with the paper, the label for time point translates to: baseline before first vaccination. The method was the immunoSEQ multiplex PCR assay. TCRdb provides this immuneACCESS table in a form limited to in-frame rearrangements. Some clones are lacking; in checked studies, under half of them reflect an unresolved V gene, and why the rest are absent is not known. This sample is represented by 150,000 or so clones; about 88% of them were singletons. The ten largest clones represent around 4.9% of the sample. The sequencing here drew on peripheral blood, taken on day 0 of AZD1222 vaccination. The origin of the receptors is an adult in good health.

This chain joins TRBV11-3 and TRBJ2-7; D might be TRBD1 or TRBD2, each matching 5 bases. Trimming shortened V by 5 bases and J by 6 bases, and 20 bases separated the two germline ends. The CDR3 covers 15 residues. Germline V lookup: CDR1 SGHNT, CDR2 YENEEA. CDR3 DNA sequence: TGTGCCAGCAGCCAGAGGGGTCGGGGCTTTACCGAGCAGTACTTC. It translates to CASSQRGRGFTEQYF.

The chain employs TRBV7-8 and TRBJ1-5; the match to TRBD1 covers 10 bases. The germline V gene encodes CDR1 SGHVS and CDR2 FQNEAQ. The V segment lost 0 bases and the J segment 7 bases; nucleotides outside the gene matches: 6. The CDR3 runs 16 residues. CDR3: CASSLALGQGTQPQHF. CDR3 nucleotides: TGTGCCAGCAGCTTAGCCCTGGGACAGGGGACCCAGCCCCAGCATTTT.

The J gene is TRBJ2-7, the V gene TRBV9, with TRBD2 matching 9 bases. Germline V gene lookup returns CDR1 SGDLS and CDR2 YYNGEE. The CDR3 extends over 14 amino acids. With 4 bases clipped from V and 2 bases from J, the junction kept 4 bases outside the gene matches. The CDR3 here is CASSLAGVPYEQYF. DNA of the CDR3: TGTGCCAGCAGCTTAGCGGGAGTCCCCTACGAGCAGTACTTC.

V and J are TRBV7-3 and TRBJ1-5; D ambiguous. Trimming stripped 5 bases from V and 1 base from J, with 9 bases between. Germline lookup yields CDR1 SGHTA and CDR2 FQGTGA. The CDR3 has 14 amino acids. For the CDR3, the DNA is TGTGCCAGCAGCAAGGGTGGCAGCAATCAGCCCCAGCATTTT. The encoded protein is CASSKGGSNQPQHF.

V usage is TRBV24-1 and J usage is TRBJ1-2; 9 nucleotides line up with TRBD1. Germline trimming cut 5 bases from V and 1 base from J; bases unmatched to any gene: 4. The CDR3 loop spans 15 amino acids. Per the germline V gene, CDR1 is KGHDR and CDR2 is SFDVKD. CDR3 loop: CATSGGTGYNYGYTF. Here the CDR3 DNA reads TGTGCCACCAGTGGAGGGACAGGGTATAACTATGGCTACACCTTC.

This chain uses TRBV11-3 with TRBJ2-7; 7 bases line up with TRBD2. CDR1 and CDR2 from the germline V gene are SGHNT and YENEEA. J gave up 1 base and V 3 bases, and 9 bases lay outside the gene matches. CDR3 length: 16 residues. This CDR3 reads CASSFSGHLQSYEQYF. Here the CDR3 DNA reads TGTGCCAGCAGCTTTAGCGGGCACCTACAATCCTACGAGCAGTACTTC.

The chain uses TRBV11-2 and TRBJ1-5; D gene unclear. CDR3 length: 13 amino acids. V gave up 5 bases and J gave up 0 bases, with 5 bases separating them. The germline gives CDR1 SGHAT, CDR2 FQNNGV. CDR3 region: CASSASSNQPQHF. CDR3 DNA sequence: TGTGCCAGCAGCGCCAGTAGCAATCAGCCCCAGCATTTT.

The chain uses TRBV19 and TRBJ1-1; D gene ambiguous. From germline, CDR1 is LNHDA and CDR2 SQIVND (reference sequence). V shed 6 bases and J shed 4 bases, with 12 bases lying between them. The length of the CDR3 is 13 residues. The CDR3 nucleotides read TGTGCCAGTAGCATACAATTGGGCACTGAAGCTTTCTTT. Residues: CASSIQLGTEAFF.

The V and J genes are TRBV19 and TRBJ2-1, with 13 bases lining up with TRBD2. The CDR3 has 16 amino acids. The germline V gene encodes CDR1 LNHDA and CDR2 SQIVND (reference sequence). Trimming cost V 5 bases and J 10 bases; bases outside gene matches: 11. In DNA, the CDR3 is TGTGCCAGTAGTCCTCGAGGACTAGCGGGAGCTGGCGAGCAGTTCTTC. It yields the protein CASSPRGLAGAGEQFF. Complete variable domain (other parts from reference TRBV19 and TRBJ2-1): DGGITQSPKYLFRKEGQNVTLSCEQNLNHDAMYWYRQDPGQGLRLIYYSQIVNDFQKGDIAEGYSVSREKKESFPLTVTSAQKNPTAFYLCASSPRGLAGAGEQFFGPGTRLTVL.

The V gene is TRBV11-1, the J gene TRBJ1-1, with D tentatively TRBD1 (6 bases). Trimming cost V 8 bases and J 2 bases, with 12 bases left between them. Germline CDR1 and CDR2: SGHAT and FQDESV (reference sequence). This CDR3 is built from 13 residues. CDR3 sequence: CASSQGLNTEAFF. DNA of the CDR3: TGTGCCAGCTCACAGGGTTTAAACACTGAAGCTTTCTTT.

The chain uses TRBV14 and TRBJ1-1; TRBD1 is a possible D gene (5 bases). The length of the CDR3 is 14 residues. Germline V gene lookup returns CDR1 SGHDN and CDR2 FVKESK. Trimming left V 3 bases short and J 7 bases short, with 15 bases between. CDR3 in amino acids: CASSQWDKRGEAFF. The CDR3 DNA reads as TGTGCCAGCAGCCAGTGGGATAAGAGGGGTGAAGCTTTCTTT.

This chain connects TRBV7-2 to TRBJ2-3; 7 nucleotides align to TRBD2. The CDR3 has 16 amino acids. Looked up from germline, CDR1 is SGHTA and CDR2 is FQGNSA. J was trimmed by 8 bases and V by 7 bases; bases with no gene match: 18. CDR3 nucleotide sequence: TGTGCCAGCAATTTCGGAGGGACTAAAATTCGCGGTACGCAGTATTTT. Its protein product is CASNFGGTKIRGTQYF.

The V call is TRBV19, the J call TRBJ2-7, with D possibly TRBD2 on 6 matching bases. The germline gives CDR1 LNHDA, CDR2 SQIVND (reference sequence). This CDR3 contains 13 residues. The V gene lost 7 bases and the J gene lost 1 base, with 11 bases spanning the gap. CDR3 nucleotides: TGTGCCAGTAATAGCGGTCCTTCCTACGAGCAGTACTTC. Translation gives CASNSGPSYEQYF.

This rearrangement joins TRBV28 to TRBJ2-3; D may be TRBD1 or TRBD2 (5 bases each). The germline CDR1 and CDR2 sequences are MDHEN and SYDVKM. The V gene lost 6 bases and the J gene lost 2 bases, with 15 bases spanning the gap. This CDR3 has 15 residues. CDR3 sequence reads: CASRGTQPNTDTQYF. CDR3 sequence (DNA): TGTGCCAGCAGGGGGACGCAGCCTAACACAGATACGCAGTATTTT.

V gene TRBV18 combines with J gene TRBJ1-2, with D possibly matching TRBD1 (5 bases). Germline CDR1 reads KGHSH; CDR2 reads LQKENI. The CDR3 length is 13 residues. V lost 2 bases, J lost 4 bases, and 8 bases lay in between. The CDR3 is CASSPERGYGYTF. CDR3 nucleotides: TGTGCCAGCTCACCAGAGAGGGGCTATGGCTACACCTTC.

The chain links TRBV4-3 to TRBJ1-2; 9 positions match TRBD1. The CDR3 contains 15 residues. The V segment lost 6 bases and the J segment 7 bases; nucleotides outside the gene matches: 12. Germline CDR1 and CDR2: LGHNA and YSLEER. The CDR3 sequence is CASSLAGTGFAGYTF. CDR3 nucleotide sequence: TGCGCCAGCAGTCTCGCTGGGACAGGGTTTGCTGGCTACACCTTC.

The chain recombines TRBV6-5 with TRBJ1-2; D not certain. V gave up 6 bases and J gave up 5 bases, with 16 bases separating them. Germline assignment: CDR1 MNHEY and CDR2 SVGAGI. This CDR3 has 14 residues. DNA for the CDR3: TGTGCCAGCAGCGCGGGCCGCGTACCTTATGGCTACACCTTC. Its translation: CASSAGRVPYGYTF.

This CDR3 reads CASSFRDRGSNQPQHF. CDR3 nucleotide sequence: TGTGCCAGCAGTTTCCGGGACAGGGGCAGCAATCAGCCCCAGCATTTT. The chain joins TRBV28 to TRBJ1-5, with TRBD1 matching 10 bases. The J segment lost 1 base and the V segment lost 3 bases, leaving 3 bases of the junction unmatched. Germline V CDR1 and CDR2: MDHEN, SYDVKM. This CDR3 comprises 16 residues.

This sequence joins TRBV6-2 or TRBV6-3 and TRBJ1-1; no firm D call. V was trimmed by 4 bases and J by 2 bases, leaving 11 bases between them. There are 14 residues in the CDR3. CDR1 is MNHEY and CDR2 is SVGEGT in the germline V gene. The CDR3, as DNA: TGTGCCAGCAGTTTGGGCAGTTCTAACACTGAAGCTTTCTTT. Translating it yields CASSLGSSNTEAFF.

The chain is built from TRBV5-1 and TRBJ2-1; no reliable D call. Germline loops: CDR1 SGHRS, CDR2 YFSETQ. The CDR3 is 13 residues long. V was shortened by 0 bases and J by 8 bases, with 9 bases between the two germline ends. In nucleotides, the CDR3 is TGCGCCAGCAGCTTGGCGGCCACTCATGAGCAGTTCTTC. Its translation is CASSLAATHEQFF. Full variable domain (missing parts from reference TRBV5-1 and TRBJ2-1): KAGVTQTPRYLIKTRGQQVTLSCSPISGHRSVSWYQQTPGQGLQFLFEYFSETQRNKGNFPGRFSGRQFSNSRSEMNVSTLELGDSALYLCASSLAATHEQFFGPGTRLTVL.

The genes are TRBV4-2 and TRBJ2-2; 7 positions match TRBD1. J lost 1 base, V lost 2 bases, and 4 bases had no gene match. The CDR3 is made up of 16 amino acids. Per germline, CDR1 LGHNA and CDR2 YNFKEQ. The CDR3 spells CASSQRTGRNTGELFF. The DNA of the CDR3 is TGTGCCAGCAGCCAAAGGACAGGCAGGAACACCGGGGAGCTGTTTTTT.

This rearrangement joins TRBV7-2 to TRBJ1-3; D gene ambiguous. V shed 2 bases and J shed 2 bases, with 7 bases lying between them. Germline V gene lookup returns CDR1 SGHTA and CDR2 FQGNSA. The CDR3 contains 14 residues. The CDR3 nucleotides are TGTGCCAGCAGCTTATTGGGGACTGGAAACACCATATATTTT. Its translation is CASSLLGTGNTIYF.